This T cell receptor (beta chain) is drawn from a study of regulatory T cells in long-lasting Graves disease. For the study at large: Graves' cases, newly diagnosed, had used antithyroid drugs under 3 months. Study-wide results and limits: Favored gene segments in persistent disease were TRBV28, TRBJ1-2 and TRBJ2-5. Persistent Graves' patients showed a TCR diversity that was lower than that of newly diagnosed ones.

Libraries of TCR beta came from iRepertoire HTBI primers plus Arm-PCR of CDR3 regions. From the multiplex PCR reads, TCRdb called clonotypes with MiXCR, one entry per CDR3 protein. The sample records over 500,000 distinct CDR3 sequences, roughly 16% being singletons. This clonotype was recorded many times. What it binds is unknown. The CDR3 length is 16 residues. CDR1 and CDR2 (germline): MDHEN, SYDVKM. J gave up 4 bases and V 2 bases, and 4 bases lay outside the gene matches. Specified time point: newly diagnosed GD, antithyroid drugs for less than 3 months. RNA isolated from PBMCs was used to make the TCR library. The same sample was also studied in work on T cells in Graves' hyperthyroidism and ophthalmopathy. Turning to that study: The TCR CDR3 was amplified in a first-round RT-PCR using the HTBI primer set.

This sequence originates from a man aged 18 to 29 with Graves disease. Source: peripheral blood mononuclear cells (PBMCs), taken at new diagnosis, from a patient treated with antithyroid drugs. J is TRBJ2-1 and V is TRBV28; 11 nucleotides agree with TRBD2. The CDR3 coding sequence is TGTGCCAGCAGTTTAGGGGCTAGCGGGGGGTACAATGAGCAGTTCTTC. Residues: CASSLGASGGYNEQFF.